This T cell receptor (beta chain) was observed in a study of blood T cell repertoires in COVID-19. Turning to the study itself: Whether acute or convalescent, the COVID-19 samples came from the United States, Italy and Spain. T cells, B-cell-depleted T cells, or PBMCs supplied cDNA or gDNA.

Methods used by the authors: Reference gene primer amplification in the assay estimated nucleated cell counts. Assay: immunoSEQ multiplex PCR; the TCRdb copy retains only in-frame clones and omits some. The DNA was the basis for D and trimming; V, J and clone size are from that table. Of hundreds of thousands of clones listed, about 85% are singletons. This receptor was identified in a woman at least 80 years old with active or convalescent COVID-19. Material: peripheral blood.

The CDR3 region is CATSIQGGTTNEKLFF. DNA of the CDR3: TGTGCCACCAGTATACAGGGGGGAACGACTAATGAAAAACTGTTTTTT. This chain links TRBV24-1 with TRBJ1-4; TRBD1 matches at 8 bases. J lost 2 bases, V lost 6 bases, and 7 bases had no gene match. Germline CDR1 reads KGHDR; CDR2 reads SFDVKD. There are 16 residues in the CDR3.